This TCR beta chain derives from a study of cytotoxic CD8 clonotypes in ibrutinib-treated CLL. The length of the CDR3 is 13 residues. The ends lost 5 bases at V and 6 bases at J; junction bases unmatched: 4. The germline gives CDR1 GTSNPN, CDR2 SVGIG (reference sequence). The method was immunoSEQ multiplex PCR; TCRdb's version includes in-frame clones alone and lacks a portion of them. The sample includes 160,000 or so clones, 70% to 85% of them seen just once. The chain recombines TRBV30 with TRBJ1-5, with 10 bases that match TRBD1. The sequence was collected from a human donor with chronic lymphocytic leukemia. The sample consisted of PBMCs, taken after 12 months of ibrutinib treatment. The CDR3 DNA follows: TGTGCCTGGTCGGACAGGGGGGGTCAGCCCCAGCATTTT. This codes for CAWSDRGGQPQHF.